Presented here are 12 T cell receptor beta chains from one specimen sequenced in a study of PD-1 blockade in classical Hodgkin lymphoma. With no exception, relapse followed autologous stem cell transplantation in all patients, and brentuximab vedotin exposure varied. Negative magnetic selection isolated CD4+ T cells from thawed PBMCs. Assay used: immunoSEQ multiplex PCR; TCRdb lists only in-frame clones, some missing. The table includes roughly 7,000 clones, 80% detected once. The sample consisted of CD4+ T cells from blood, taken at baseline. The receptor set was obtained from a human donor with classical Hodgkin lymphoma.

This chain connects TRBV27 to TRBJ2-7; D not resolved. The length of the CDR3 is 15 residues. Trimming left V 0 bases short and J 2 bases short, with 11 bases between. CDR1 and CDR2 (germline): MNHEY, SMNVEV (reference sequence). The CDR3 loop is CASSLSRHPTYEQYF. The CDR3 DNA reads as TGTGCCAGCAGTTTATCCCGACACCCTACCTACGAGCAGTACTTC.

This clone is classed as large. CDR3 DNA: TGTGCCACCAGCAGAGGGGCTAGCGGATACGAGCAGTACTTC. It is translated as CATSRGASGYEQYF. The chain is built from TRBV15 and TRBJ2-7; 7 bases line up with TRBD2. Germline V gene data show CDR1 as LNHNV and CDR2 as YYDKDF (reference sequence). Trimming cost V 1 base and J 4 bases; bases outside gene matches: 4. This CDR3 contains 14 residues.

About this clone itself: Within the sample, other DNA sequences also encode this same CDR3. V and J are TRBV2 and TRBJ1-1; D gene uncertain. Looked up from germline, CDR1 is SNHLY and CDR2 is FYNNEI. The germline V and J ends were trimmed by 6 bases and 1 base, with 9 bases remaining between them. The CDR3 covers 13 residues. CDR3 amino acids: CASSQDRNTEAFF. The CDR3 nucleotides read TGTGCCAGCAGCCAAGACCGGAACACTGAAGCTTTCTTT.

This clone was detected once. The rearrangement joins TRBV5-1 to TRBJ2-1; 9 nucleotides agree with TRBD2. The CDR3 sequence is 17 residues long. Germline CDR1 is SGHRS and CDR2 is YFSETQ. Losses at the gene ends were 5 bases for V and 5 bases for J; bases not matched to a gene: 14. CDR3 DNA: TGCGCCAGCAGGCAACCTAGCGGGAACCCCGGTCACAATGAGCAGTTCTTC. Its protein product is CASRQPSGNPGHNEQFF.

J is TRBJ2-1 and V is TRBV4-1; 9 nucleotides align to TRBD1. CDR1 and CDR2 from the germline V gene are MGHRA and YSYEKL. The CDR3 totals 17 residues. V lost 4 bases, J lost 0 bases, and 7 bases stayed unmatched. CDR3 sequence (DNA): TGCGCCAGCAGCCGCCGAACAGGGGGCTCCTCCTACAATGAGCAGTTCTTC. This codes for CASSRRTGGSSYNEQFF.

This clone was seen more than once but under ten times. The chain has TRBV5-5 and TRBJ2-7; 10 bases map to TRBD1. The CDR3 runs to 15 residues. With V trimmed by 4 bases and J by 5 bases, 9 bases remained unmatched. Looked up from germline, CDR1 is SGHKS and CDR2 is YYEKEE (reference sequence). The CDR3 protein is CASSDRDRGFHEQYF. The CDR3 DNA reads TGTGCCAGCAGCGACCGGGACAGGGGTTTCCACGAGCAGTACTTC.

This clone turned up a few times. The chain uses TRBV19 and TRBJ2-7; a weak D match, TRBD2 (5 bases). CDR3 length: 17 residues. Deletions cut 6 bases from V and 0 bases from J, with 21 bases between. CDR1 is LNHDA and CDR2 is SQIVND in the germline V gene (reference sequence). The CDR3 protein is CASSRTFVGLSSYEQYF. The CDR3 DNA reads as TGTGCCAGTAGCCGGACCTTCGTCGGACTGAGCTCCTACGAGCAGTACTTC.

The genes are TRBV10-2 and TRBJ2-7; D might be TRBD1 or TRBD2, each matching 5 bases. Per the germline V gene, CDR1 is WSHSY and CDR2 is SAAADI. V lost 10 bases, J lost 1 base, and 14 bases lay in between. The CDR3 length is 13 residues. The CDR3, as DNA: TGCGCCATAACTCGGGACCTTTCCTACGAGCAGTACTTC. Its protein is CAITRDLSYEQYF.

This rearrangement joins TRBV2 to TRBJ2-2; a weak D match, TRBD2 (5 bases). CDR1 and CDR2 from the germline V gene are SNHLY and FYNNEI. CDR3 length: 12 amino acids. Trimming pared 7 bases from V and 6 bases from J, leaving 9 bases between. The CDR3 loop is CASTAGAGELFF. As DNA, the CDR3 is TGTGCCAGCACCGCGGGTGCCGGGGAGCTGTTTTTT.

The V gene is TRBV19, the J gene TRBJ2-5; the D call may be TRBD1 or TRBD2 (5 bases each). The J call may be incorrect, as the DNA end agrees better with TRBJ2-7. This CDR3 is built from 15 residues. CDR1 is LNHDA, CDR2 SQIVND, per germline (reference sequence). The CDR3 here is CASSRDPSGPYEQYF. DNA of the CDR3: TGTGCCAGTAGTAGGGACCCCTCCGGACCCTACGAGCAGTACTTC.

The gene calls are TRBV10-3 and TRBJ1-2; D is ambiguous. From germline, CDR1 is ENHRY and CDR2 SYGVKD. CDR3 size: 12 residues. The V and J ends lost 4 bases and 4 bases respectively, with 7 bases between them. CDR3 bases: TGTGCCATCAGTGGGGAGGGCTATGGCTACACCTTC. This encodes CAISGEGYGYTF.

This clone was detected only once. The J gene is TRBJ1-5, the V gene TRBV6-1; 9 positions match TRBD1. Looked up from germline, CDR1 is MNHNS and CDR2 is SASEGT. The length of the CDR3 is 13 residues. Germline trimming cut 6 bases from V and 7 bases from J; bases unmatched to any gene: 4. The CDR3 DNA reads as TGTGCCAGCAGGACGACAGGGGGACAGCCCCAGCATTTT. Translated: CASRTTGGQPQHF.